The clone carrying this T cell receptor (beta chain) was seen at least ten times. Its antigen remains unknown. The CDR3 covers 10 residues. V was clipped by 5 bases and J by 1 base, with 1 base between them. Germline lookup yields CDR1 DFQATT and CDR2 SNEGSKA (reference sequence). The sample originates from a study of CD8 T cells in ankylosing spondylitis. Scientists made TCR beta libraries using quantitative 5'-RACE with molecular barcodes. TCRdb reprocessed the 5' RACE reads with MiXCR, giving one entry per CDR3 protein. The table includes about 500,000 distinct CDR3 sequences, roughly an eighth detected once. Points from the study as a whole: Disease-linked clones were reportedly significantly enriched in matched ankylosing spondylitis synovial fluid. Disease-linked clones had a CD8+ phenotype and relatively low frequency in peripheral blood. Roughly eight highly homologous variants made up a TCR beta motif that seemed to typify ankylosing spondylitis blood.

Material: blood, either unsorted or a sorted T cell fraction (not recorded which). The TCR comes from a male donor with ankylosing spondylitis. V and J are TRBV20-1 and TRBJ2-3; D remains unclear. CDR3 amino acids: CSAGTDTQYF. The CDR3 region has the DNA TGCAGTGCTGGCACAGATACGCAGTATTTT.